This T cell receptor (beta chain) originates from a study of regulatory T cells in long-lasting Graves disease. This CDR3 has 18 residues. Germline V gene sequence: CDR1 SGHNT, CDR2 YENEEA. Documented time point: newly diagnosed GD, antithyroid drugs for less than 3 months. Extracted PBMC RNA gave rise to the TCR library. The authors drew patients from an endocrinology department in Xi'an, China. Note on this clonotype: One junction end does not reproduce the germline sequence, and a read error may be involved.

Construction of the TCR beta libraries employed iRepertoire HTBI primers in conjunction with Arm-PCR of CDR3 regions. Per the authors' pipeline: Samples jointly harbored fewer than 65 TRBV and about 15 TRBJ segments. Each CDR3 protein gets one entry after TCRdb re-called the multiplex PCR reads with MiXCR. Clone size and V and J calls follow TCRdb, not the original study. The table includes hundreds of thousands of distinct CDR3 sequences, about 15% detected once. Separately, the same data were catalogued under a study of T cells in Graves' hyperthyroidism and ophthalmopathy.

The clonotype was recovered from a man between 18 and 35 years old with Graves disease. Sequences were derived from peripheral blood mononuclear cells (PBMCs), sampled at new diagnosis, from a patient treated with antithyroid drugs. The chain recombines TRBV11-3 with TRBJ2-3; 10 nucleotides agree with TRBD2. CDR3: CVSSLGLTSGSTTDTQYF. DNA for the CDR3: TGTGTCAGCAGCTTAGGCCTGACTAGCGGGTCTACCACAGATACGCAGTATTTT.